This T cell receptor (beta chain) was obtained from a study of cytomegalovirus exposure and HLA in healthy donors. Study results and caveats: When presence/absence was analysed, sequencing depth was taken to be roughly uniform across donors. In vitro checks showed that a few CMV-associated chains really do target CMV antigens. For most TCR beta V segments, an earlier analysis put the productive rate at about 87% or about 30% of the time.

The CDR3 is 15 residues long. Germline loops: CDR1 LGHNA, CDR2 YNFKEQ. With V trimmed by 1 base and J by 6 bases, 6 bases remained unmatched. Regarding this clone: No antigen is known for it.

It was with 60 Vbeta and 13 Jbeta primers that the PCR ran. Produced via immunoSEQ multiplex PCR; TCRdb's table is partial and in-frame only. The data show roughly 250,000 clones, approximately 85% seen once. The clonotype originates from a woman aged 40 to 50 in good health and CMV-seropositive. This sequence joins TRBV4-2 and TRBJ2-7, with TRBD1 matching 10 bases. The source material was PBMCs. The CDR3 DNA reads as TGTGCCAGCAGCCAAGCCGGGACAGGGGTTTTCGAGCAGTACTTC. This encodes CASSQAGTGVFEQYF.